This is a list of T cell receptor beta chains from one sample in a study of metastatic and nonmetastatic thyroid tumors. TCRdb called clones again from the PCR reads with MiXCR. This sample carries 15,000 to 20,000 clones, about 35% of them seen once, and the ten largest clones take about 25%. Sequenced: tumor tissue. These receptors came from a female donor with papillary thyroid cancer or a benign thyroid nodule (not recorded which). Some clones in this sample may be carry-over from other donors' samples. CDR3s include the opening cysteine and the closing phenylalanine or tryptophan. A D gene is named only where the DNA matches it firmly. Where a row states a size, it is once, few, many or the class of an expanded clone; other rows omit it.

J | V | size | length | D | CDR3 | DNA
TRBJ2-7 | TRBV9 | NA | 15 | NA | CASSVGSAGRGEQYF | TGTGCCAGCAGCGTAGGTTCAGCCGGGCGTGGCGAGCAGTACTTC
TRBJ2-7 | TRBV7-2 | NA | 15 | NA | CASSLAETRGYEQYF | TGTGCCAGCAGCTTAGCGGAAACGAGAGGATACGAGCAGTACTTC
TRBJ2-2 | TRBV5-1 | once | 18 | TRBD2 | CASSSTPPGLANTGELFF | TGCGCCAGCAGCTCAACTCCTCCGGGACTAGCGAACACCGGGGAGCTGTTTTTT
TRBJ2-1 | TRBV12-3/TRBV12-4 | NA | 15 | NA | CASSHRVGSYNEQFF | TGTGCCAGCAGTCACAGGGTGGGCTCCTACAATGAGCAGTTCTTC
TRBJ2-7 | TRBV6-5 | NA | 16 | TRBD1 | CASSYSGGQGFYEQYF | TGTGCCAGCAGTTACTCAGGGGGACAGGGTTTCTACGAGCAGTACTTC
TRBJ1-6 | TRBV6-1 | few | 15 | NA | CASGSGQSYNSPLHF | TGTGCCAGCGGATCAGGACAGTCCTATAATTCACCCCTCCACTTT
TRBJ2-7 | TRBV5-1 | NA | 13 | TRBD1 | CASSTGQGFEQYF | TGCGCCAGCAGCACGGGACAGGGGTTCGAGCAGTACTTC
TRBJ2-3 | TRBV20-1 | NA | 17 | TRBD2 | CSARLPSSGGSTDTQYF | TGCAGTGCTAGACTTCCGTCTAGCGGGGGGAGCACAGATACGCAGTATTTT
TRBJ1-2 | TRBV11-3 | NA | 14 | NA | CASSLEGSNYGYTF | TGTGCCAGCAGCTTAGAGGGGTCTAACTATGGCTACACCTTC
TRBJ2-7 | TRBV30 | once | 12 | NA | CAWVRDSPEQYF | TGTGCCTGGGTCCGGGACTCCCCGGAGCAGTACTTC
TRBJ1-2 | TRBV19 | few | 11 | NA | CASTPRYGYTF | TGTGCCAGTACCCCAAGGTATGGCTACACCTTC
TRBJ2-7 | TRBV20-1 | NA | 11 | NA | CSTSPVDRQYF | TGCAGTACTAGTCCAGTAGATCGGCAGTACTTC
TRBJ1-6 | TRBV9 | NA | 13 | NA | CASGGLRNSPLHF | TGTGCCAGCGGGGGACTGCGGAATTCACCCCTCCACTTT
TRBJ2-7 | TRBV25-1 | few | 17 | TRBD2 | CASSAAGTSGSMGEQYF | TGTGCCAGCAGTGCCGCCGGGACTAGCGGGAGTATGGGCGAGCAGTACTTC
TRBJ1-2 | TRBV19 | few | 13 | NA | CASMAREVGGYTF | TGTGCCAGTATGGCAAGGGAGGTCGGCGGCTACACCTTC
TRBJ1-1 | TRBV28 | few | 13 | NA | CASSDSGPRLIHF | TGTGCCAGCAGCGATTCGGGGCCCCGTTTGATCCATTTT
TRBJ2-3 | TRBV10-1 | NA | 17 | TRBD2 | CASSESVSGSEADTQYF | TGCGCCAGCAGTGAATCCGTTAGCGGGAGTGAAGCAGATACGCAGTATTTT
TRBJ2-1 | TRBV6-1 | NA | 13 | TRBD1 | CASLRTGTNEQFF | TGTGCCTCCCTCCGGACAGGAACCAATGAGCAGTTCTTC
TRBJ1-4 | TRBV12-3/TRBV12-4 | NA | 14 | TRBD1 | CASSLGQPNEKLFF | TGTGCCAGCAGTTTGGGACAGCCCAATGAAAAACTGTTTTTT
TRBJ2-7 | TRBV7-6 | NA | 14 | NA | CASSSWDNSYEQYF | TGTGCCAGCAGCAGCTGGGACAACTCCTACGAGCAGTACTTC
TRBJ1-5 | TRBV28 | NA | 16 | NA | CASSPRGGYSNQPQHF | TGTGCCAGCAGTCCTAGGGGGGGTTATAGCAATCAGCCCCAGCATTTT
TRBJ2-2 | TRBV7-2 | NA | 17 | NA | CASSLAGWALNTGELFF | TGTGCCAGCAGCTTAGCTGGCTGGGCCCTGAACACCGGGGAGCTGTTTTTT
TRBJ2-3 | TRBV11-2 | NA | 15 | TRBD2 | CASSSSSGSPDTQYF | TGTGCCAGCAGCTCCTCTAGCGGGAGCCCAGATACGCAGTATTTT
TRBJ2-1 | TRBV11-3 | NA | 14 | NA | CASSHQGLADEQFF | TGTGCCAGCAGCCACCAAGGGCTGGCGGATGAGCAGTTCTTC
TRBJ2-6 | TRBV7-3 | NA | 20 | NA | CASSLTERSCGTSGANVLTF | TGTGCCAGCAGTCTAACGGAAAGGAGTTGCGGAACCTCTGGGGCCAACGTCCTGACTTTC
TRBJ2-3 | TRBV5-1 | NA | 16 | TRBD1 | CASSVPTGGAEDTQYF | TGCGCCAGCAGCGTCCCGACAGGGGGCGCGGAGGATACGCAGTATTTT
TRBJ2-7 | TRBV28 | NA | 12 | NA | CASSLIGYEQYF | TGTGCCAGCAGTTTGATAGGTTACGAGCAGTACTTC
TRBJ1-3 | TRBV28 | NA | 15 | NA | CASGGQTVSGNTIYF | TGTGCCAGCGGTGGGCAGACAGTCTCTGGAAACACCATATATTTT
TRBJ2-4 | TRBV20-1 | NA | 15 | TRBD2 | CSARARTSGKNIQYF | TGCAGTGCTAGAGCGCGTACTAGCGGGAAAAACATTCAGTACTTC
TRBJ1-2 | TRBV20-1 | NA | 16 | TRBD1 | CSARRTGGDFNYGYTF | TGCAGTGCTAGAAGGACAGGGGGCGATTTCAACTATGGCTACACCTTC
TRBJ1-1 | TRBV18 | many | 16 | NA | CASSPIQPARNTEAFF | TGTGCCAGCTCACCAATCCAACCTGCAAGAAACACTGAAGCTTTCTTT
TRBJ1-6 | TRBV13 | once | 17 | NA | CASRVTAPSSYNSPLHF | TGTGCCAGCAGGGTGACAGCCCCAAGCTCCTATAATTCACCCCTCCACTTT
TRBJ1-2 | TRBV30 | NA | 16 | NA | CAWRPTGTQLPYGYTF | TGTGCCTGGAGACCAACCGGGACCCAACTCCCTTATGGCTACACCTTC
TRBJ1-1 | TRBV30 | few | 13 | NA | CAWSVGGNTEAFF | TGTGCCTGGAGTGTGGGGGGGAACACTGAAGCTTTCTTT
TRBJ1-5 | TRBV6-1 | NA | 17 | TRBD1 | CASSDRGRLYSNQPQHF | TGTGCCAGCAGTGACAGGGGGCGACTTTATAGCAATCAGCCCCAGCATTTT
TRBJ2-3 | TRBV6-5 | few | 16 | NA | CASSWFEGGGTDTQYF | TGTGCCAGCAGTTGGTTCGAGGGAGGAGGCACGGATACGCAGTATTTT
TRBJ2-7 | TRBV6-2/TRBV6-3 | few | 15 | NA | CASSSLGTGPYEQYF | TGTGCCAGCAGTTCACTCGGGACCGGTCCCTACGAGCAGTACTTC
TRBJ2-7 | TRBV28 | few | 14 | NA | CASSLGSSLGEQYF | TGTGCCAGCAGTTTAGGCAGTTCCCTGGGGGAGCAGTACTTC
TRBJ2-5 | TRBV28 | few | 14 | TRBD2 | CASSWLAGGETQYF | TGTGCCAGCAGTTGGTTAGCGGGAGGAGAGACCCAGTACTTC
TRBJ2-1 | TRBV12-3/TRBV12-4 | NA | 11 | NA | CASSLGNEQFF | TGTGCCAGCAGTTTGGGAAATGAGCAGTTCTTC
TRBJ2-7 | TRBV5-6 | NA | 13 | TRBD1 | CASSLDRGNEQYF | TGTGCCAGCAGCTTGGACAGGGGTAACGAGCAGTACTTC
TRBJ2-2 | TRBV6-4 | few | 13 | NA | CASSGTETGELFF | TGTGCCAGCAGCGGAACGGAAACCGGGGAGCTGTTTTTT
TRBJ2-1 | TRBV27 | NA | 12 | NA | CASSKGNREQFF | TGTGCCAGCAGTAAGGGGAACCGGGAGCAGTTCTTC
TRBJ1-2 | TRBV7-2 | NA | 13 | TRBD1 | CASSLGTDYGYTF | TGTGCCAGCAGCCTCGGGACAGACTATGGCTACACCTTC
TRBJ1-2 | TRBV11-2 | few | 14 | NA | CASSLALDRYGYTF | TGTGCCAGCAGCTTAGCTTTGGACCGCTATGGCTACACCTTC
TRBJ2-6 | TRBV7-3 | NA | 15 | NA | CASSLMEAGANVLTF | TGTGCCAGCAGCTTAATGGAGGCTGGGGCCAACGTCCTGACTTTC
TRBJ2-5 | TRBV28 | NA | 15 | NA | CASIERGSSQETQYF | TGTGCCAGCATCGAGAGGGGGAGTTCCCAAGAGACCCAGTACTTC
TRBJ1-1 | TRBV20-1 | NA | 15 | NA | CSASPIEGGDTEAFF | TGCAGTGCTAGCCCCATTGAGGGCGGTGACACTGAAGCTTTCTTT
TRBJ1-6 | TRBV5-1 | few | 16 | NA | CASSLNSQGSNSPLHF | TGCGCCAGCAGCTTGAACAGTCAGGGCAGTAATTCACCCCTCCACTTT
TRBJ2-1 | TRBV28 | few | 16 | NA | CASSFLRQFSYNEQFF | TGTGCCAGCAGTTTTTTAAGACAGTTTTCCTACAATGAGCAGTTCTTC
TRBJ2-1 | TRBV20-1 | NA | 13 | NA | CSATRIQVDEQFF | TGCAGTGCTACCAGGATACAGGTTGATGAGCAGTTCTTC
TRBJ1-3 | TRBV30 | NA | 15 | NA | CAWSVGLSSGNTIYF | TGTGCCTGGAGTGTAGGATTGAGCTCTGGAAACACCATATATTTT
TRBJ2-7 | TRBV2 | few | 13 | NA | CASSESRSYEQYF | TGTGCCAGCAGTGAGTCAAGGTCCTACGAGCAGTACTTC
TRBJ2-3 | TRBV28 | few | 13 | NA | CASRRDQLDTQYF | TGTGCCAGCAGACGCGACCAGCTGGATACGCAGTATTTT
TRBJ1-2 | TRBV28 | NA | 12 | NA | CASSLTNYGYTF | TGTGCCAGCAGTCTGACTAACTATGGCTACACCTTC
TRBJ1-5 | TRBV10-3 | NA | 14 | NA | CASDTSDSNQPQHF | TGTGCCTCAGATACATCCGATAGCAATCAGCCCCAGCATTTT
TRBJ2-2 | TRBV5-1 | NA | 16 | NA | CASSLEAARRTGELFF | TGCGCCAGCAGCTTGGAGGCCGCCCGTCGTACCGGGGAGCTGTTTTTT
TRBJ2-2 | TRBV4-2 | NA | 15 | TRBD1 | CASSSGTANTGELFF | TGTGCCAGCAGCTCCGGGACAGCAAACACCGGGGAGCTGTTTTTT
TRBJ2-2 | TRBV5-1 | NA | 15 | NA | CASRLPGRGTGELFF | TGCGCCAGCAGACTACCGGGACGAGGAACCGGGGAGCTGTTTTTT
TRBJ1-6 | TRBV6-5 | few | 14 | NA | CASSYRGYNSPLHF | TGTGCCAGCAGTTACAGGGGATATAATTCACCCCTCCACTTT